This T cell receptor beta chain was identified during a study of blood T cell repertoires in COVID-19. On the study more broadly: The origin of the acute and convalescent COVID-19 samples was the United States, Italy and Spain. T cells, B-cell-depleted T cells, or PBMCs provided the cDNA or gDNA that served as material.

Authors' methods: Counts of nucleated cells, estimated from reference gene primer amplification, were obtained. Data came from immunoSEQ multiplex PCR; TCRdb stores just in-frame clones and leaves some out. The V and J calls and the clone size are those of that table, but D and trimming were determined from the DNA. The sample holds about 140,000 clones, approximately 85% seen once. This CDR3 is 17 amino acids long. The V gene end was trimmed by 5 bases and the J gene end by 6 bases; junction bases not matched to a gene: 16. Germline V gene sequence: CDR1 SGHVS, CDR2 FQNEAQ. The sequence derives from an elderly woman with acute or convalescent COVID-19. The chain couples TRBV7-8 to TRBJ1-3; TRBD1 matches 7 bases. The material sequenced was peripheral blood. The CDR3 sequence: CASSLSPRQGLKNTIYF. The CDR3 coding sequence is TGTGCCAGCAGCCTAAGCCCGCGACAGGGCCTGAAAAACACCATATATTTT.